One and the same sample provided the 23 T cell receptor beta chains below, sequenced in a study of T-cell memory formation after mild COVID-19 (dated by TCRdb to about 2021). Library creation used 5' RACE. The sequencer listed for this sample is Illumina NovaSeq 6000. The public reads were run again by TCRdb, first through fastp at Q25 and then through MiXCR, and only productive beta chains were kept. All rows with the same CDR3 protein become a single entry with the most common DNA and genes. Within this sample are some 600,000 distinct CDR3 sequences, with about 18% of them counted one time only. The top ten clones comprise about 8.6% of the sample. Specimen: PBMCs or a T cell subset sorted from them (not recorded which). These TCRs come from an adult woman who had mild COVID-19 (a few samples of this study predate the infection). The sample titles of this study are shuffled in the database, so cell type and time point are left out; the donor was told from shared clones.

The gene calls are TRBV7-2 and TRBJ2-1; D uncertain. The CDR3 is 17 amino acids. Between the trimmed V and J ends, which lost 5 bases and 3 bases, there was a span of 20 bases. CDR1 SGHTA and CDR2 FQGNSA come from the germline V gene. The CDR3 spells CASSPATEARNYNEQFF. The CDR3 region has the DNA TGTGCCAGCAGCCCCGCGACTGAGGCCAGGAACTACAATGAGCAGTTCTTC.

This clonotype was seen more than once but under ten times. The V call is TRBV24-1, the J call TRBJ2-7; 11 positions agree with TRBD1. Germline CDR1 KGHDR, CDR2 SFDVKD. The CDR3 runs 13 residues. The J segment lost 0 bases and the V segment lost 10 bases, leaving 1 base of the junction unmatched. The CDR3: CATGQGGSYEQYF. The CDR3 nucleotides are TGTGCCACGGGACAGGGGGGCTCCTACGAGCAGTACTTC.

The chain joins TRBV7-2 to TRBJ1-6; 9 bases map to TRBD1. Germline V gene lookup returns CDR1 SGHTA and CDR2 FQGNSA. The V and J ends lost 6 bases and 9 bases, in that order; junction bases with no gene match: 6. The CDR3 has 14 residues. CDR3 protein: CASRTTGGSSPLHF. The DNA for the CDR3 is TGTGCCAGCAGGACGACAGGGGGAAGTTCACCCCTCCACTTT.

In this sample, this clonotype turned up a few times. The chain recombines TRBV20-1 with TRBJ2-1, with TRBD2 matching over 12 bases. This CDR3 spans 15 amino acids. The V and J ends lost 6 bases and 5 bases, in that order; junction bases with no gene match: 8. Germline loops: CDR1 DFQATT, CDR2 SNEGSKA (reference sequence). The CDR3 DNA sequence: TGCAGTGCCAGGGGGCTAGCGGGAGGGAACAATGAGCAGTTCTTC. This sequence encodes CSARGLAGGNNEQFF.

The sample holds a few counts of this clonotype. The chain couples TRBV7-8 to TRBJ1-5; D unclear. CDR1 is SGHVS, CDR2 FQNEAQ, per germline. V was shortened by 2 bases and J by 0 bases, with 8 bases between the two germline ends. CDR3 length: 15 amino acids. The CDR3 is CASSLLGNSNQPQHF. CDR3 sequence (DNA): TGTGCCAGCAGCTTATTGGGAAATAGCAATCAGCCCCAGCATTTT.

This clonotype was picked up a small number of times. This chain links TRBV7-9 with TRBJ1-1; 7 bases match TRBD1. Germline-derived CDR1 and CDR2 are SEHNR and FQNEAQ (reference sequence). CDR3 length: 15 amino acids. V was pared by 8 bases and J by 2 bases, with 11 bases of the junction left unmatched. This chain's CDR3 is CASRLEGAGNTEAFF. The CDR3 DNA reads TGTGCCAGCCGCCTCGAGGGGGCGGGAAACACTGAAGCTTTCTTT.

This clonotype was recorded a few times. The chain combines TRBV6-2 or TRBV6-3 with TRBJ2-5; D assignment may be TRBD1 or TRBD2 (5 bases each). The CDR3 has 12 amino acids. V shed 6 bases and J shed 7 bases, with 12 bases lying between them. Germline loops: CDR1 MNHEY, CDR2 SVGEGT. The CDR3 here is CASRQGPRTQYF. The CDR3 region has the DNA TGTGCCAGCAGGCAGGGACCCCGGACCCAGTACTTC.

CDR3 protein: CATSDDLRTSTDTQYF. DNA of the CDR3: TGTGCCACCAGTGATGATCTGAGGACAAGCACAGATACGCAGTATTTT. The V call is TRBV24-1, the J call TRBJ2-3; weak D call: TRBD1 (5 bases). V was cut by 3 bases and J by 0 bases, with 12 bases left in between. There are 16 residues in the CDR3. CDR1 and CDR2 (germline): KGHDR, SFDVKD.

Concerning this clonotype itself: Just one base apart from a much larger clone, this may be a read error. This chain joins TRBV6-5 and TRBJ1-1; D unresolved. This CDR3 comprises 11 residues. Germline V gene sequence: CDR1 MNHEY, CDR2 SVGAGI. V dropped 6 bases and J dropped 2 bases, with 4 bases sitting between them. CDR3 residues: CASSINTEAFF. The CDR3 DNA follows: TGTGCCAGCAGCATAAACACTGAAGCTTTCTTT.

This clonotype appeared a single time. The chain uses TRBV6-2 or TRBV6-3 and TRBJ2-6; perhaps D is TRBD1 or TRBD2 (5 bases each). The CDR3 length is 17 residues. Trimming left V 7 bases short and J 0 bases short, with 16 bases between. Germline loops: CDR1 MNHEY, CDR2 SVGEGT. CDR3 sequence: CASTLPRDASGANVLTF. CDR3 coding DNA: TGTGCCAGCACTCTACCGAGGGACGCCTCTGGGGCCAACGTCCTGACTTTC.

The rearrangement joins TRBV6-2 or TRBV6-3 to TRBJ1-5, with D possibly matching TRBD1 (6 bases). The CDR3 has 18 amino acids. The V gene's germline CDR1 is MNHEY and CDR2 SVGEGT. V was clipped by 3 bases and J by 0 bases, with 18 bases between them. The CDR3 sequence is CASSYEGTRMYSNQPQHF. CDR3 DNA sequence: TGTGCCAGCAGTTATGAAGGGACACGGATGTATAGCAATCAGCCCCAGCATTTT.

This clonotype was recorded a few times. The rearrangement uses TRBV28 and TRBJ2-3, with 9 bases fitting TRBD1. The germline CDR1 and CDR2 sequences are MDHEN and SYDVKM. V was clipped by 2 bases and J by 6 bases; unmatched bases: 6. The CDR3 spans 15 residues. DNA for the CDR3: TGTGCCAGCAGTTTACCACAGGGGGCAGGGGATACGCAGTATTTT. Its protein product is CASSLPQGAGDTQYF.

The chain has TRBV12-3 or TRBV12-4 and TRBJ1-2; D possibly corresponds to TRBD1 (6 bases). This CDR3 is 14 amino acids long. V lost 4 bases and J lost 8, with 17 bases in between. CDR3 loop: CASSYLVQGRGYTF. CDR3 in DNA: TGTGCCAGCAGTTACCTCGTACAGGGCCGCGGCTACACCTTC.

This clonotype has just a few counts. The rearrangement links TRBV18 to TRBJ1-1; D unclear. The V and J ends lost 2 bases and 6 bases respectively, with 7 bases between them. The germline CDR1 and CDR2 sequences are KGHSH and LQKENI. The CDR3 runs 12 residues. In DNA, the CDR3 is TGTGCCAGCTCACCAACGGGGTCTGAAGCTTTCTTT. It yields the protein CASSPTGSEAFF.

This clonotype was counted only a few times. The chain uses TRBV20-1 and TRBJ1-6; D remains ambiguous. The CDR3 length is 14 residues. V gave up 8 bases and J gave up 0 bases, with 11 bases separating them. Germline-derived CDR1 and CDR2 are DFQATT and SNEGSKA (reference sequence). The CDR3 nucleotides are TGCAGTCCACAGCCGAGCTCCTATAATTCACCCCTCCACTTT. It encodes CSPQPSSYNSPLHF.

The rearrangement uses TRBV10-3 and TRBJ2-5, with D possibly called TRBD1 or TRBD2 (6 bases each). Germline V gene lookup returns CDR1 ENHRY and CDR2 SYGVKD. The CDR3 consists of 15 residues. V was trimmed by 6 bases and J by 5 bases, leaving 19 bases between them. CDR3 sequence: CAISPTGQEGETQYF. CDR3 nucleotides: TGTGCCATCAGCCCAACAGGGCAGGAGGGTGAGACCCAGTACTTC.

The chain has TRBV7-2 and TRBJ2-5, with 11 bases aligning to TRBD2. Germline-derived CDR1 and CDR2 are SGHTA and FQGNSA. The ends lost 0 bases at V and 2 bases at J; junction bases unmatched: 2. This CDR3 comprises 16 residues. The CDR3 DNA reads TGTGCCAGCAGCTTAGCGTTAGCGGGGGGGCAAGAGACCCAGTACTTC. It encodes CASSLALAGGQETQYF.

This clonotype has more than one count but fewer than ten. The chain links TRBV12-3 or TRBV12-4 to TRBJ2-1; possibly TRBD2 for D (6 bases). The CDR3 totals 16 residues. Trimming shortened V by 1 base and J by 6 bases, and 16 bases separated the two germline ends. CDR3 sequence (DNA): TGTGCCAGCAGTTTAGACGGGGGAGTCGGGGCCAATGAGCAGTTCTTC. It specifies CASSLDGGVGANEQFF.

This clonotype was observed a handful of times. This chain uses TRBV7-8 with TRBJ2-1, with 14 bases matching TRBD2. CDR3 length: 19 amino acids. The ends lost 5 bases at V and 0 bases at J; junction bases unmatched: 9. CDR1 is SGHVS and CDR2 is FQNEAQ in the germline V gene. Written as DNA, the CDR3 is TGTGCCAGCAGCCTGACCGGGACTAGCGGGAGCAGCTCCTACAATGAGCAGTTCTTC. This codes for CASSLTGTSGSSSYNEQFF.

As DNA, the CDR3 is TGTGCCAGCTCACCAGGGACCAACTACGAGCAGTACTTC. This encodes CASSPGTNYEQYF. The genes are TRBV18 and TRBJ2-7; perhaps D is TRBD1 or TRBD2 (5 bases each). From germline, CDR1 is KGHSH and CDR2 LQKENI. V lost 2 bases and J 3 bases, leaving 8 bases between the germline ends. The CDR3 contains 13 residues.

This clonotype has just a few counts. This chain connects TRBV3-1 to TRBJ2-7; 10 bases align to TRBD2. This CDR3 spans 13 amino acids. Germline V gene lookup returns CDR1 LGHDT and CDR2 YNNKEL (reference sequence). V trimming: 3 bases; J trimming: 5 bases; junction bases outside the gene matches: 1. CDR3 sequence: CASSQGLANEQYF. The CDR3 DNA reads as TGTGCCAGCAGCCAGGGACTAGCGAACGAGCAGTACTTC.

The chain is built from TRBV3-1 and TRBJ2-2; unclear D gene. CDR3 size: 15 residues. Trimming left V 3 bases short and J 0 bases short, with 8 bases between. Germline values: CDR1 LGHDT, CDR2 YNNKEL (reference sequence). The CDR3, as DNA: TGTGCCAGCAGCCACCTACACTCGAACACCGGGGAGCTGTTTTTT. This encodes CASSHLHSNTGELFF.

The chain is built from TRBV14 and TRBJ1-2; 9 bases match TRBD1. The germline V gene encodes CDR1 SGHDN and CDR2 FVKESK. This CDR3 region has 18 residues. V trimming: 1 base; J trimming: 8 bases; junction bases outside the gene matches: 17. The DNA for the CDR3 is TGTGCCAGCAGCCAAGGGGTCTCCGAGGGGACAGGGAAACGCGGCTACACCTTC. It encodes CASSQGVSEGTGKRGYTF.